This T cell receptor beta chain was found in a study of STAT5B mutations in CD4+ large granular lymphocyte leukemia. The CDR3 length is 14 residues. Germline V gene lookup returns CDR1 LNHDA and CDR2 SQIVND (reference sequence). The trim removed 7 bases at V and 5 bases at J, leaving 10 bases unmatched. A few counts support this clone. Sequencing used immunoSEQ multiplex PCR; TCRdb keeps in-frame clones, though not all of them. The sample contains about 30,000 clones, about 71% of which appear only once. The receptor was isolated from a human donor in good health. Source material: CD4+ T cells from blood buffy coats. This chain joins TRBV19 and TRBJ1-2, with TRBD1 matching over 7 bases. The CDR3 sequence: CASNLGQDSYGYTF. For the CDR3, the DNA is TGTGCCAGTAACCTCGGACAGGATAGTTATGGCTACACCTTC.